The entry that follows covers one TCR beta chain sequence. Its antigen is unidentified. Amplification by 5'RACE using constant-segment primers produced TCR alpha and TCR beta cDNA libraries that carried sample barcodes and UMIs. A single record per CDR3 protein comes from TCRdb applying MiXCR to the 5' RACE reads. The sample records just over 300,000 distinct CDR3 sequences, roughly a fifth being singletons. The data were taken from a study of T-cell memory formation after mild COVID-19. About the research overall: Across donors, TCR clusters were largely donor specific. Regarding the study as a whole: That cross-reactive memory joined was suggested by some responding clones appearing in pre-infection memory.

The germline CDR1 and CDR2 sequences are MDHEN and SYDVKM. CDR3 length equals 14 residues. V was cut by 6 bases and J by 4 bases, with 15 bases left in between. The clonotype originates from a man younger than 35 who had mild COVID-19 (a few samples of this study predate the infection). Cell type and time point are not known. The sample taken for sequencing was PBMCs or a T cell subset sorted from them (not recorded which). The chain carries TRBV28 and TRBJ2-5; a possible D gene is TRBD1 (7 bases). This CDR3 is CASSPRGAGETQYF. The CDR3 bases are TGTGCCAGCAGCCCCAGGGGGGCCGGAGAGACCCAGTACTTC.